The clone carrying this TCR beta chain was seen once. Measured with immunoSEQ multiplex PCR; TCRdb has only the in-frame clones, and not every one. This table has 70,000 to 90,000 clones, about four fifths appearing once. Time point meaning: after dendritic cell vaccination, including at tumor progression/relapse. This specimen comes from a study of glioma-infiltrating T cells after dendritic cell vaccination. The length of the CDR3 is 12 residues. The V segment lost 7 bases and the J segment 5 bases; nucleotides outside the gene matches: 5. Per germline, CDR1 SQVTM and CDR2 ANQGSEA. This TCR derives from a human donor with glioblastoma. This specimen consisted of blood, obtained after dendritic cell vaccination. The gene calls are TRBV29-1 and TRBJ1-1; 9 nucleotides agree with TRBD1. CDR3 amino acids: CSGGQGRTEAFF. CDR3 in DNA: TGCAGCGGTGGACAGGGGAGAACTGAAGCTTTCTTT.